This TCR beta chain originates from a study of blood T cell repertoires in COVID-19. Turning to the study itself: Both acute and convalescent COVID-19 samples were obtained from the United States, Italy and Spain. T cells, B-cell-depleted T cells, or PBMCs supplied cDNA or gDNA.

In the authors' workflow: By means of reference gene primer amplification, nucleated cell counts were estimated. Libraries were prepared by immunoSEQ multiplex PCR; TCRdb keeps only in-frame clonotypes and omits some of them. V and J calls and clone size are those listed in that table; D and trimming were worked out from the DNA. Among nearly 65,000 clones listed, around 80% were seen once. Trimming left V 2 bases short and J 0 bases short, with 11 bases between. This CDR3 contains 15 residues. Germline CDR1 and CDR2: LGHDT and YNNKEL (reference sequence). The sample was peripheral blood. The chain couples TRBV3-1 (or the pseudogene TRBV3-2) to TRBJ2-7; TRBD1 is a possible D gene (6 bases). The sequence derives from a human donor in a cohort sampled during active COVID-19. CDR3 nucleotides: TGTGCCAGCAGCCAAATAGGGGGTCTCTCCTACGAGCAGTACTTC. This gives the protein CASSQIGGLSYEQYF.